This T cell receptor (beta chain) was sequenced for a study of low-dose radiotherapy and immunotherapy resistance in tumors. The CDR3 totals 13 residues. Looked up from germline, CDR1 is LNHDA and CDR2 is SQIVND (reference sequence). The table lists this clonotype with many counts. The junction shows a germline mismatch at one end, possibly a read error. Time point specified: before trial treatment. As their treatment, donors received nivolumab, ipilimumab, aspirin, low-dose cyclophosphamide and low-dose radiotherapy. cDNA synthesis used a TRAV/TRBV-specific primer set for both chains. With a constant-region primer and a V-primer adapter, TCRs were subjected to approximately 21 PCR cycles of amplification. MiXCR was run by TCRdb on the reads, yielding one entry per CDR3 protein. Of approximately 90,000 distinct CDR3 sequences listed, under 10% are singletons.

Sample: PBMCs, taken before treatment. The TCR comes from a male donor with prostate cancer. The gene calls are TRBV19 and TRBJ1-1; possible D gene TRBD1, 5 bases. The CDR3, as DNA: TGTGCCACCACTGCTGGGGCGAACACTGGAGCTTTCTTT. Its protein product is CATTAGANTGAFF.